This T cell receptor (beta chain) is from a study of blood T cell repertoires in COVID-19. The protocol was immunoSEQ multiplex PCR, while the TCRdb copy is restricted to in-frame clones and leaves out a portion. The profile shows nearly 110,000 clones, less than 90% of them singletons. Trimming cost V 4 bases and J 4 bases, with 19 bases left between them. Germline V gene lookup returns CDR1 KGHSH and CDR2 LQKENI. The CDR3 covers 16 residues. This clone showed up just once. Source material: peripheral blood. V and J are TRBV18 and TRBJ1-1; possible D gene TRBD1, 6 bases. This sequence was found in a human donor in a cohort sampled during active COVID-19. The CDR3 DNA reads TGTGCCAGCTCACGAGTTAAGGGGGTAAGGGGCACTGAAGCTTTCTTT. Encoded protein: CASSRVKGVRGTEAFF.